The present T cell receptor beta chain was sequenced within a study of molecular identifiers for immune sequencing clone quantification. Whole-study results and caveats: Effector cells kept over 99% of their molecules in clones above 20 RNA copies, while naive cells kept under 1% there. Spiked-in Jurkat TCR RNA corresponding to one cell was reported as detectable against more than 950,000 naive cells.

Germline V gene lookup returns CDR1 MNHEY and CDR2 SMNVEV (reference sequence). The CDR3 is 15 residues long. V dropped 5 bases and J dropped 0; count of bases not matched to a gene: 6. TCRdb ran MiXCR on the PCR reads and lists one entry per CDR3 protein. The data contain approximately 500,000 distinct CDR3 sequences, 20% to 25% of them singletons. The table lists this clonotype with a count of one. The target antigen is unknown. This rearrangement joins TRBV27 to TRBJ1-1; TRBD1 aligns across 7 bases. This receptor was identified in a human donor in good health. Some libraries in this study had Jurkat cell RNA spiked in. Material for sequencing was naive CD8+ T cells from blood, with Jurkat cell RNA spiked in. Described subset: FACS-sorted CD8+CD4-CCR7+CD45RA+ naive T cells. The CDR3: CASSPTGYLNTEAFF. Written as DNA, the CDR3 is TGTGCCAGCAGTCCGACAGGGTACTTGAACACTGAAGCTTTCTTT.